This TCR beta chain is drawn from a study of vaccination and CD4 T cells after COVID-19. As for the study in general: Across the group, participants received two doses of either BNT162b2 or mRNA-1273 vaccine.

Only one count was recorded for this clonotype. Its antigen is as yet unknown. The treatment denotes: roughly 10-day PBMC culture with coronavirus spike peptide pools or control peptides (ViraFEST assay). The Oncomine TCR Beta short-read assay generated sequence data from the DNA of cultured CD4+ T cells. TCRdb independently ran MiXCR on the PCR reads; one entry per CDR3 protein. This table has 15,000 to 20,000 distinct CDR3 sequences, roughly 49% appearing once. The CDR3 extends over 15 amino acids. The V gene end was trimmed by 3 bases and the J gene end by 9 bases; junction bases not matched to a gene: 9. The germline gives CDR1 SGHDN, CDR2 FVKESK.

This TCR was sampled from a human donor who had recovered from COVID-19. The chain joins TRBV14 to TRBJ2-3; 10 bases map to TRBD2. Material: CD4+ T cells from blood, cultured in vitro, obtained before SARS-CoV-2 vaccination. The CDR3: CASSHLSSGSPTQYF. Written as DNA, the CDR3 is TGTGCCAGCAGCCATCTGTCTAGCGGGAGCCCCACGCAGTATTTT.